This T cell receptor beta chain was documented in a study of blood T cells in healthy people across ages. Many counts were recorded for this clonotype. Then a second PCR, running about 6 to 12 cycles, was carried out with a sample-barcoded 5' primer and a J-beta primer mix. Every cDNA molecule carried a tag from a template-switch adaptor bearing 12 random nucleotides. Each CDR3 protein gets one entry after TCRdb re-called the 5' RACE reads with MiXCR. The data contain about 700,000 distinct CDR3 sequences, about 34% of them singletons. The V gene end was trimmed by 10 bases and the J gene end by 6 bases; junction bases not matched to a gene: 3. CDR3 length: 11 residues. Germline CDR1 and CDR2: MDHEN and SYDVKM.

This clonotype was obtained from an elderly woman in good health. The source material was blood. The chain couples TRBV28 to TRBJ1-2; TRBD1 aligns across 9 bases. CDR3 DNA sequence: TGTGCCACCGACAGGGGGGATGGCTACACCTTC. Amino acids: CATDRGDGYTF.